Listed here are 2 T cell receptor beta chains from one sample, sequenced in a study of blood T cell repertoires in COVID-19. Sequenced by immunoSEQ multiplex PCR; TCRdb stores in-frame clones only, minus some. The sample has 60,000 or so clones, approximately 90% seen once; the top ten hold 1.6%. Source material: peripheral blood. The receptors originated from a man aged 60 to 69 with acute or convalescent COVID-19.

The chain uses TRBV6-5 and TRBJ2-7; 9 nucleotides agree with TRBD1. Germline values: CDR1 MNHEY, CDR2 SVGAGI. The V gene end was trimmed by 8 bases and the J gene end by 0 bases; junction bases not matched to a gene: 8. The CDR3 is made up of 15 amino acids. The DNA for the CDR3 is TGTGCCAGCCGACGGGACAGGGAGATCTCCTACGAGCAGTACTTC. Amino acids: CASRRDREISYEQYF.

V and J are TRBV5-8 and TRBJ1-1; 10 bases map to TRBD1. Looked up from germline, CDR1 is SGHTS and CDR2 is YDEGEE. CDR3 length equals 14 residues. The junction had 5 bases not matched to a gene; V was cut back by 3 bases and J by 6 bases. CDR3 residues: CASSSDRGLAEAFF. The DNA for the CDR3 is TGTGCCAGCAGCTCCGACAGGGGGCTCGCTGAAGCTTTCTTT. Variable domain in full (rest from reference TRBV5-8 and TRBJ1-1): EAGVTQSPTHLIKTRGQQATLRCSPISGHTSVYWYQQALGLGLQFLLWYDEGEERNRGNFPPRFSGRQFPNYSSELNVNALELEDSALYLCASSSDRGLAEAFFGQGTRLTVV.